This T cell receptor beta chain was identified in a study of blood T cells in healthy people across ages. In the study overall: About one barcoded beta molecule was captured per two T cells (by template switching).

The authors ran a second PCR of roughly 7 to 11 cycles using a sample-barcoded 5' primer and a J-beta primer mix. A template-switch adaptor with 12 random nucleotides tagged each cDNA molecule. A single record per CDR3 protein comes from TCRdb applying MiXCR to the 5' RACE reads. The sample holds about 1,800,000 distinct CDR3 sequences, roughly 28% seen once. There are 13 residues in the CDR3. Germline V gene sequence: CDR1 DFQATT, CDR2 SNEGSKA (reference sequence). Staff drew ten milliliters of peripheral blood from each donor. This clonotype has just a few counts. The chain joins TRBV20-1 to TRBJ2-4, with a possible D match to TRBD1 (5 bases). The closer fit of TRBJ2-7 to the DNA end suggests the J call may be wrong. This receptor was obtained from a woman younger than 45 in good health. Input material: blood. The CDR3 sequence: CSALSGQSYEQYF. The CDR3 region has the DNA TGCAGTGCTTTGTCAGGGCAGTCCTACGAGCAGTACTTC.